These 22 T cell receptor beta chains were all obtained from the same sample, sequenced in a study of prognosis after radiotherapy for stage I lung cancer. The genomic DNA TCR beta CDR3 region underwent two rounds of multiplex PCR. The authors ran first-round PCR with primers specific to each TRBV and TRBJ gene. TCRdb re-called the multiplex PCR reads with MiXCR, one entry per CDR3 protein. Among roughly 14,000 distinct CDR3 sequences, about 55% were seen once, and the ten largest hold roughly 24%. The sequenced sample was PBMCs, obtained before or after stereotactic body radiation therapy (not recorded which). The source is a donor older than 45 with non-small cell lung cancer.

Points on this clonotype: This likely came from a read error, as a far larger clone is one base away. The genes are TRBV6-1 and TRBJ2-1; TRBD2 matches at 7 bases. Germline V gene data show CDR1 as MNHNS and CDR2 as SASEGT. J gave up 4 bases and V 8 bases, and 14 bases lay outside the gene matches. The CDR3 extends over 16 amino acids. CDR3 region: CASGLGTIGRYNEQFF. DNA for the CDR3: TGTGCCAGCGGTCTGGGGACTATCGGGAGGTACAATGAGCAGTTCTTC.

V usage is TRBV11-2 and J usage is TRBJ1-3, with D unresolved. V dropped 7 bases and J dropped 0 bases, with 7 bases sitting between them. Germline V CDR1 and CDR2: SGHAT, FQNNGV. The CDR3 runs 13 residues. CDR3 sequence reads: CASTDRSGNTIYF. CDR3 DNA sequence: TGTGCCAGCACAGATCGCTCTGGAAACACCATATATTTT.

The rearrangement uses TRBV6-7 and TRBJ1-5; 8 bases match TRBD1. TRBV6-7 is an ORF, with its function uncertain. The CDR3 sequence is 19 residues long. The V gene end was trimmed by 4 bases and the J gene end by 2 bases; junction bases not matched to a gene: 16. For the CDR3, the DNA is TGTGCCAGCAGTTTGGGGGACAGGTCCGTGACTCGAGGCAATCAGCCCCAGCATTTT. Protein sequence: CASSLGDRSVTRGNQPQHF.

The chain's CDR3 is CASSPGTRVADEQYF. CDR3 in DNA: TGTGCCAGCAGCCCGGGGACACGGGTCGCGGACGAGCAGTACTTC. The rearrangement joins TRBV9 to TRBJ2-7, with a possible D match to TRBD1 (6 bases). V lost 4 bases to trimming and J lost 5 bases, with 19 bases between them. The CDR3 contains 15 residues. Looked up from germline, CDR1 is SGDLS and CDR2 is YYNGEE.

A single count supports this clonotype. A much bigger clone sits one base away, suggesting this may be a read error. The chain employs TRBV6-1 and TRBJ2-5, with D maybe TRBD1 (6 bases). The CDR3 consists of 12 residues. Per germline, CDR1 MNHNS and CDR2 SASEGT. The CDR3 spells CASSQSGETHYF. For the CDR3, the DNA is TGTGCCAGCAGCCAATCAGGGGAGACCCATTACTTC.

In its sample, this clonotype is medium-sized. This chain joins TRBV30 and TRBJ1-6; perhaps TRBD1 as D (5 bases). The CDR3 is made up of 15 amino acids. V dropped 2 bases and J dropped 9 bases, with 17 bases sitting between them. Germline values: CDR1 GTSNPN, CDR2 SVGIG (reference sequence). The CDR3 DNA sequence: TGTGCCTGGAGTCTCACCGGGAGAAGGGGTTCACCCCTCCACTTT. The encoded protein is CAWSLTGRRGSPLHF.

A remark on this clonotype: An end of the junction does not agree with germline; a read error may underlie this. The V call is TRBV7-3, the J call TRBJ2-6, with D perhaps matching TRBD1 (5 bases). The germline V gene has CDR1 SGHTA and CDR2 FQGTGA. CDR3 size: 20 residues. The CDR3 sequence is CASSLLPPGQRHSGANFLTF. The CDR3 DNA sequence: TGTGCCAGCAGCTTACTACCACCGGGCCAACGACACTCTGGGGCCAACTTCCTGACTTTC.

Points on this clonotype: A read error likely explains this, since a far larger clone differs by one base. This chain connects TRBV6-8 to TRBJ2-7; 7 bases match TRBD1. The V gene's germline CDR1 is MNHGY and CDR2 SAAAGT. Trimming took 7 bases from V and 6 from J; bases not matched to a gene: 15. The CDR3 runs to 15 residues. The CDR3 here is CASNYLQGDRREQYF. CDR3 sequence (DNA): TGTGCCAGCAATTATCTCCAGGGGGACCGACGCGAGCAGTACTTC.

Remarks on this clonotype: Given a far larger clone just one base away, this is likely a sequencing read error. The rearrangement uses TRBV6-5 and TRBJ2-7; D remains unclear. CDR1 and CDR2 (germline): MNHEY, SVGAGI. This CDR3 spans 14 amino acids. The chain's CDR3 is CASKNRHSSYEHYF. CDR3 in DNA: TGTGCCAGCAAGAACCGACACAGCTCCTACGAGCATTACTTC.

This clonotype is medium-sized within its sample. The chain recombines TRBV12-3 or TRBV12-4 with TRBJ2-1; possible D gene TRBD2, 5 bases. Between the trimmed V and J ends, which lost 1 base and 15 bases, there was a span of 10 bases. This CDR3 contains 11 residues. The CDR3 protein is CASSLDLGLFF. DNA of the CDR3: TGTGCCAGCAGTTTAGACCTCGGACTGTTCTTC.

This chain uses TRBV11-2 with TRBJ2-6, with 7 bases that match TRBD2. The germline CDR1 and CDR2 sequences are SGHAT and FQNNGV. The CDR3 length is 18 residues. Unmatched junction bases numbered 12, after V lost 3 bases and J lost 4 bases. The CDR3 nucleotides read TGTGCCAGCAGCTTCAGTACCTGGGGAGGGACCGGGGCCAACGTCCTGACTTTC. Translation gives CASSFSTWGGTGANVLTF.

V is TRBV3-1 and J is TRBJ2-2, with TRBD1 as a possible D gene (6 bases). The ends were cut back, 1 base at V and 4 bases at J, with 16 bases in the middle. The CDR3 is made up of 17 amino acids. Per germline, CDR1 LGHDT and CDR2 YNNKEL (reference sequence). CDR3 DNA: TGTGCCAGCAGCCAAGGCTTCAGGGGTTTTGTCACCGGGGAGCTGTTTTTT. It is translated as CASSQGFRGFVTGELFF.

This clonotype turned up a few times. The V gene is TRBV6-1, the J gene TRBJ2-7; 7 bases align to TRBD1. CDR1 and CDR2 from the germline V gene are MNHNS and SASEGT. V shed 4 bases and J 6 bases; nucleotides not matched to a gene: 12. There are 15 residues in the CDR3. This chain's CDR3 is CASSGSVQGSSEQYF. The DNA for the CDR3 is TGTGCCAGCAGTGGTTCGGTACAGGGGAGCAGCGAGCAGTACTTC.

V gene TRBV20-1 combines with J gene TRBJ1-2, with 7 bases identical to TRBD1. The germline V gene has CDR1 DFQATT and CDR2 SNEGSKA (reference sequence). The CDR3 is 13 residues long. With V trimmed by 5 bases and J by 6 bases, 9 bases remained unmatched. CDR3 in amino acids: CSAPRGLRDGYTF. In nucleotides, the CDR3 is TGCAGTGCTCCTAGGGGGCTGCGGGATGGCTACACCTTC.

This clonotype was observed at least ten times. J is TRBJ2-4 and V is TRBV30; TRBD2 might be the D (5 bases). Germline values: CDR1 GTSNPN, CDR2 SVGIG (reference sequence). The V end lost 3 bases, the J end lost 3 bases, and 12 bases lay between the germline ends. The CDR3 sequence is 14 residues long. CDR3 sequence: CAWSFGVGKNIQYF. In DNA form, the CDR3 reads TGTGCCTGGAGCTTCGGGGTTGGCAAAAACATTCAGTACTTC.

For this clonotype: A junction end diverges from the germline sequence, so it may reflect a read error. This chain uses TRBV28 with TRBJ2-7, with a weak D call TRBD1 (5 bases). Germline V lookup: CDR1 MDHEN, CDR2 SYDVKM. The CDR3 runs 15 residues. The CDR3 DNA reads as TGTGCAAGCAGTTTATTGTTACAGGCCTCCTACAAGCAGTACTTC. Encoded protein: CASSLLLQASYKQYF.

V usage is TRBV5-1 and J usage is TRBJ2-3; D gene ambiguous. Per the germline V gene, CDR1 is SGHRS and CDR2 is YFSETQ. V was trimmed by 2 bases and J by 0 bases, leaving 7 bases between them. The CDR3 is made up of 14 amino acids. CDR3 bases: TGCGCCAGCAGCTTATCCGGGAGCACAGATACGCAGTATTTT. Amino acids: CASSLSGSTDTQYF. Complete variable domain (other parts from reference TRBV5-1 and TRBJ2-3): KAGVTQTPRYLIKTRGQQVTLSCSPISGHRSVSWYQQTPGQGLQFLFEYFSETQRNKGNFPGRFSGRQFSNSRSEMNVSTLELGDSALYLCASSLSGSTDTQYFGPGTRLTVL.

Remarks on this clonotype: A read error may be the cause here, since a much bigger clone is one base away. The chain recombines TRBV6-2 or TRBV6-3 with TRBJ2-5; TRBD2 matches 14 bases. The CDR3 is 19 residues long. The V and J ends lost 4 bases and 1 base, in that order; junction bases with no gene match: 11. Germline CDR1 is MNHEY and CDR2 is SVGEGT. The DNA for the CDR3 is TGTGCCAGCAGTTCCACTCGACTAGCGGGAGGGATGCCCCAAGAGACCCAGTACTTC. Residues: CASSSTRLAGGMPQETQYF.

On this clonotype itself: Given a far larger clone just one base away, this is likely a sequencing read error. This CDR3 is CASNLMGSYNEQLF. For the CDR3, the DNA is TGTGCCAGCAATTTGATGGGCTCCTACAATGAGCAGTTATTC. V is TRBV6-8 and J is TRBJ2-1; no clear D gene. Per germline, CDR1 MNHGY and CDR2 SAAAGT. The CDR3 has 14 residues.

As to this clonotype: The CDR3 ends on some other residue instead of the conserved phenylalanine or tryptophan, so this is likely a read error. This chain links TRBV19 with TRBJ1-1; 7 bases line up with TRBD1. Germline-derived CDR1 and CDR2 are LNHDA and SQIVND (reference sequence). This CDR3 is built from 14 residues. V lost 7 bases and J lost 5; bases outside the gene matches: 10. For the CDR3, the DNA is TGTGCCAGTACCAACAGGGGTCCGGGAACTGAAGCTTTCTCT. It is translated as CASTNRGPGTEAFS.

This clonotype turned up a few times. CDR3 nucleotide sequence: TGTGCCAGCACCCCGGGGGACACCATATATTTT. This gives the protein CASTPGDTIYF. The chain carries TRBV25-1 and TRBJ1-3; D might be TRBD1 (5 bases). V was trimmed by 7 bases and J by 8 bases, leaving 9 bases between them. Germline CDR1 is MGHDK and CDR2 is SYGVNS. The CDR3 spans 11 residues.

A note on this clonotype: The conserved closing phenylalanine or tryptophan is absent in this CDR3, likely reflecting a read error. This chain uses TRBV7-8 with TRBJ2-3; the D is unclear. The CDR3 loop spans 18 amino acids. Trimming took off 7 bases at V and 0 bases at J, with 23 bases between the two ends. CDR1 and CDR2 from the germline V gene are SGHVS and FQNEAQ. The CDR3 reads CASTPDGNGPPSTDTQYL. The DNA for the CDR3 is TGTGCCAGCACCCCAGATGGGAATGGACCTCCTAGCACAGATACGCAGTATCTT.